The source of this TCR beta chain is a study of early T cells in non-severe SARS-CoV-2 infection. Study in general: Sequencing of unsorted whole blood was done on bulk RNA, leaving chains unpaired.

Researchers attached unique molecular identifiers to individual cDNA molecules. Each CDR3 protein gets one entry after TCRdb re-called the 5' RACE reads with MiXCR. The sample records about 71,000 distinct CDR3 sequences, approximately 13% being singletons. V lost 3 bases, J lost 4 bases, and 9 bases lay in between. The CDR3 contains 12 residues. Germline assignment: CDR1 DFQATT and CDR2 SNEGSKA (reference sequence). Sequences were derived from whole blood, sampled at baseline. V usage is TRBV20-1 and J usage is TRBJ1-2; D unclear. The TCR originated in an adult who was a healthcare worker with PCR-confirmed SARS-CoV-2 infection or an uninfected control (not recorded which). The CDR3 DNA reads TGCAGTGCTAGGGTGGCGGTCTATGGCTACACCTTC. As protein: CSARVAVYGYTF.